This T cell receptor beta chain was captured by sequencing in a study of CD8 T cells in Susac syndrome. cDNA came from about 0.51 to 1 ug RNA primed by random hexamers. MiXCR, run by TCRdb on the immunoSEQ multiplex PCR reads, gives a single entry per CDR3 protein. The sample lists roughly 150,000 distinct CDR3 sequences, approximately 95% occurring once. Looked up from germline, CDR1 is SNHLY and CDR2 is FYNNEI. There are 13 residues in the CDR3. FACS enriched CD8+ TEMRA cells, while bulk CD8+ and CD4+ were negatively isolated. The genes are TRBV2 and TRBJ2-3, with 8 bases that match TRBD1. The sample was CD8+ T cells from PBMCs. This sequence was found in a human donor with Susac syndrome. This CDR3 reads CAGRGPLTDTQYF. As DNA, the CDR3 is TGTGCGGGCAGGGGGCCCCTCACGGATACGCAGTATTTT.